What follows describes a single T cell receptor beta chain. The sample belongs to a study of blood T cell repertoires in COVID-19. TCRdb keeps only in-frame clones here, not all; method: immunoSEQ multiplex PCR. Of approximately 200,000 clones in the sample, 70% to 80% were seen once. The source is a woman aged 35 to 49 with COVID-19, enrolled during active disease. The specimen sequenced was peripheral blood.

In DNA, the CDR3 is TGTGCCAGCAGCTTTCACAGGGGGCTCGCAGATACGCAGTATTTT. It codes for CASSFHRGLADTQYF. V usage is TRBV7-9 and J usage is TRBJ2-3; TRBD1 matches at 9 bases. The V gene end was trimmed by 3 bases and the J gene end by 4 bases; junction bases not matched to a gene: 5. Germline CDR1 is SEHNR and CDR2 is FQNEAQ (reference sequence). The CDR3 loop spans 15 amino acids.